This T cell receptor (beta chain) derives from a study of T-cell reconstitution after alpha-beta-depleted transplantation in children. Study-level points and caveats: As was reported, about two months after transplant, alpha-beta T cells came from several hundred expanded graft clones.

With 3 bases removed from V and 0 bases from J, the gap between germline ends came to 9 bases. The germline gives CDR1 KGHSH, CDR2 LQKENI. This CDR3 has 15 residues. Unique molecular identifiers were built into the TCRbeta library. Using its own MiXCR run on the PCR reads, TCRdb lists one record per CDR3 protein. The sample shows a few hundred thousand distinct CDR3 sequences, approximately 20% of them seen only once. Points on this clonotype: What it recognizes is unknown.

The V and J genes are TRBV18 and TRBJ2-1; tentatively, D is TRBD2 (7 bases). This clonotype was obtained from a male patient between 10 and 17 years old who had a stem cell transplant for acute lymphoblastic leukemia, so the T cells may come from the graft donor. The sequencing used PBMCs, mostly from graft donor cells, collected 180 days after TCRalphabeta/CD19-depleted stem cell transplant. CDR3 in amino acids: CASSPGGPSYNEQFF. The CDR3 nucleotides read TGTGCCAGCTCACCCGGGGGGCCCTCCTACAATGAGCAGTTCTTC.